Listed here is a single T cell receptor (beta chain). Its antigen remains unknown. Isolation recovered at least 6 million PBMCs from every sample. A second PCR of 7 to 11 cycles used a sample-barcoded 5' primer and a J-beta primer mix. Each cDNA molecule carried a tag from a template-switch adaptor that contained 12 random nucleotides. TCRdb reanalysed the 5' RACE reads using MiXCR and keeps one entry per CDR3 protein. The repertoire holds 1.2 million to 1.5 million distinct CDR3 sequences, 59% seen once, with 6.5% to 8.5% in the top ten. The germline CDR1 and CDR2 sequences are SGHAT and FQNNGV. CDR3 length: 14 residues. Trimming cost V 6 bases and J 8 bases, with 18 bases left between them. This sample was taken from a study of blood T cells in healthy people across ages. Findings and limits, study-wide: A roughly linear fall in TCR beta diversity per million T cells was seen with increasing age.

The sequenced sample was blood. This chain joins TRBV11-2 and TRBJ2-3; D is perhaps TRBD2 (5 bases). This clonotype originated in a man between 18 and 29 years old in good health. CDR3 nucleotide sequence: TGTGCCAGCAGTTCCCACCTAGCTGATCTTACGCAGTATTTT. It codes for CASSSHLADLTQYF.